The 13 T cell receptor beta chains below come from one sample, sequenced in a study of tumor-infiltrating lymphocytes in primary liver carcinoma. Unsorted bulk tissue, about 19-32 mg of it, served as the source for co-extraction of RNA and DNA. With around 500 ng total RNA as template and a constant-region primer, TCR beta cDNA was made. Slightly modified ARM-PCR with three nested multiplex PCR rounds yielded TCR beta libraries. TRBV1-TRBV30 forward and Cbeta reverse primers drove the first two roughly 10-cycle rounds. TCRdb analysed the multiplex PCR reads with MiXCR anew, one entry per CDR3 protein. The sample shows more than 95,000 distinct CDR3 sequences, around 83% of them seen only once. Sequenced sample: liver tumor tissue from sampling region 3. The subset denotes: tumor region T3, left-lateral pole. The receptors stem from a man aged 35-49 years with primary liver carcinoma and hepatitis B virus infection.

On this clonotype: One junction end disagrees with the germline gene, perhaps due to a read error. The genes are TRBV6-1 and TRBJ1-5; a weak D match, TRBD1 (5 bases). The germline CDR1 and CDR2 sequences are MNHNS and SASEGT. This CDR3 region has 15 residues. This CDR3 is CVSSEWGMGDKPQHF. In DNA, the CDR3 is TGTGTCAGCAGTGAATGGGGGATGGGGGATAAGCCCCAGCATTTT.

This sequence joins TRBV11-2 and TRBJ2-5; D may be TRBD2 (5 bases). In germline, CDR1 is SGHAT, CDR2 FQNNGV. This CDR3 is built from 15 residues. Trimming removed 8 bases from V and 4 bases from J, with 20 bases in between. The CDR3 region is CASGLVGIVSETQYF. The CDR3 nucleotides are TGTGCCAGCGGCCTCGTCGGGATAGTCTCAGAGACCCAGTACTTC.

V gene TRBV12-3 or TRBV12-4 combines with J gene TRBJ2-7; tentative D call: TRBD2 (6 bases). The DNA end is more similar to TRBJ2-1, so the J call may be wrong. The CDR3 totals 14 residues. CDR3 amino acids: CASSIPGLPYVQFF. DNA for the CDR3: TGTGCCAGCAGCATCCCGGGACTCCCGTACGTGCAGTTCTTC.

The rearrangement links TRBV29-1 to TRBJ2-3, with D unresolved. The V and J ends lost 8 bases and 0 bases respectively, with 18 bases between them. CDR1 and CDR2 (germline): SQVTM, ANQGSEA. The CDR3 is 15 amino acids. The CDR3 here is CSIARCVTSTDTQYF. The CDR3 nucleotides are TGCAGCATTGCCCGATGCGTGACAAGCACAGATACGCAGTATTTT.

The V and J genes are TRBV28 and TRBJ1-2; 7 bases match TRBD1. The trim removed 9 bases at V and 7 bases at J, leaving 14 bases unmatched. This CDR3 contains 14 residues. Germline-derived CDR1 and CDR2 are MDHEN and SYDVKM. The DNA of the CDR3 is TGTGCCAGTGCACAGGGGAATGATGCGGGTGGCTACACCTTC. Translated, it gives CASAQGNDAGGYTF.

For this clonotype: At one end, the junction sequence differs from germline, possibly due to a read error. The V call is TRBV29-1, the J call TRBJ1-1, with 7 nucleotides matching TRBD1. This CDR3 has 13 amino acids. CDR1 and CDR2 from the germline V gene are SQVTM and ANQGSEA. The CDR3 here is CSGGDSLNTESFF. The DNA for the CDR3 is TGCAGTGGGGGGGACAGCCTGAACACTGAATCTTTCTTT. Supplemented by reference TRBV29-1 and TRBJ1-1, the full variable domain reads SAVISQKPSRDICQRGTSLTIQCQVDSQVTMMFWYRQQPGQSLTLIATANQGSEATYESGFVIDKFPISRPNLTFSTLTVSNMSPEDSSIYLCSGGDSLNTESFFGQGTRLTVV.

Ten or more counts support this clonotype. The J gene is TRBJ2-5, the V gene TRBV7-8, with TRBD2 as a possible D gene (5 bases). The V gene's germline CDR1 is SGHVS and CDR2 FQNEAQ. Trimming removed 5 bases from V and 5 bases from J, with 12 bases in between. The CDR3 runs 13 residues. DNA of the CDR3: TGTGCCAGCAGCGTCGGGGTCCGGGAGACCCAGTACTTC. Translating gives CASSVGVRETQYF.

As for this clonotype: A much larger clone differs by one base, so this may be a read error. The rearrangement joins TRBV7-2 to TRBJ2-7; TRBD2 matches 9 bases. Looked up from germline, CDR1 is SGHTA and CDR2 is FQGNSA. The CDR3 is 16 residues long. Written as DNA, the CDR3 is TGTGCCAGCAACTTAGTCGGCGGGAGGGTGGCCTACGAGCAGTACTTC. Its translation: CASNLVGGRVAYEQYF.

The rearrangement links TRBV28 to TRBJ1-2, with a tentative D call TRBD1 (6 bases). V lost 5 bases, J lost 6 bases, and 16 bases lay in between. The length of the CDR3 is 14 residues. Germline CDR1 MDHEN, CDR2 SYDVKM. CDR3 bases: TGTGCCAGCAGTGACAGGTCAAGCTTTAATGGCTACACCTTC. It codes for CASSDRSSFNGYTF.

As concerns this clonotype: The junction and the germline gene differ at one end; a read error may be behind it. The V and J genes are TRBV28 and TRBJ1-4; TRBD1 matches 10 bases. This CDR3 region has 17 residues. Germline V CDR1 and CDR2: MDHEN, SYDVKM. The CDR3 nucleotides read TGTGCCGGCAGCCACCGGGACAGGGGTCCTGCTATCGTAAAACTGTTTTTT. Translated, it gives CAGSHRDRGPAIVKLFF.

This clonotype was seen a handful of times. A much larger clone differs from this one at a single base, so this may be a read error. J is TRBJ2-3 and V is TRBV4-2; D might be TRBD2 (6 bases). This CDR3 spans 15 amino acids. CDR1 and CDR2 from the germline V gene are LGHNA and YNFKEQ. Trimming removed 4 bases from V and 4 bases from J, with 15 bases in between. This CDR3 is CASSPKVGLADTQYF. In nucleotides, the CDR3 is TGTGCCAGCAGCCCTAAGGTGGGACTCGCAGATACGCAGTATTTT.

As concerns this clonotype: Germline and junction disagree at one end, which may indicate a read error. The CDR3 DNA reads as TGCGCCAGCAGCTCTAACAGGGACTCCCACGAGCGGTACTTC. It encodes CASSSNRDSHERYF. V gene TRBV11-2 combines with J gene TRBJ2-7, with D possibly called TRBD1 or TRBD2 (6 bases each). The CDR3 totals 14 residues. CDR1 and CDR2 from the germline V gene are SGHAT and FQNNGV. Full variable domain (rest looked up from reference TRBV11-2 and TRBJ2-7): EAGVAQSPRYKIIEKRQSVAFWCNPISGHATLYWYQQILGQGPKLLIQFQNNGVVDDSQLPKDRFSAERLKGVDSTLKIQPAKLEDSAVYLCASSSNRDSHERYFGPGTRLTVT.

The J gene is TRBJ2-1, the V gene TRBV10-3, with no clear D. V dropped 6 bases and J dropped 10 bases, with 22 bases sitting between them. CDR1 and CDR2 from the germline V gene are ENHRY and SYGVKD. This CDR3 spans 15 amino acids. CDR3 in amino acids: CAIRVEEPIQWEQFF. CDR3 bases: TGTGCCATCAGGGTTGAGGAGCCCATCCAATGGGAGCAGTTCTTC.